This T cell receptor beta chain was profiled in a study of CD8 T cells in ankylosing spondylitis. Study results and caveats: Made up of 7 to 9 highly homologous variants, a TCR beta motif appeared characteristic of ankylosing spondylitis blood. Relatively rare in peripheral blood, disease-linked clones were also CD8+.

TCRdb called the 5' RACE reads again in MiXCR, with one record for every CDR3 protein. Found here are 800,000 to 900,000 distinct CDR3 sequences, 10% to 15% of them singletons; the top ten hold 0.51%. The CDR3 sequence is 15 residues long. Per the germline V gene, CDR1 is SEHNR and CDR2 is FQNEAQ (reference sequence). Trimming shortened V by 0 bases and J by 1 base, and 9 bases separated the two germline ends. This clonotype was detected many times. What it binds is unknown. The rearrangement uses TRBV7-9 and TRBJ1-1; D is undetermined. Sequenced material: blood, either unsorted or a sorted T cell fraction (not recorded which). This clonotype originated in a male donor with ankylosing spondylitis. The CDR3 nucleotides are TGTGCCAGCAGCTTAGCGCTCGCAGGGAACACTGAAGCTTTCTTT. It codes for CASSLALAGNTEAFF.